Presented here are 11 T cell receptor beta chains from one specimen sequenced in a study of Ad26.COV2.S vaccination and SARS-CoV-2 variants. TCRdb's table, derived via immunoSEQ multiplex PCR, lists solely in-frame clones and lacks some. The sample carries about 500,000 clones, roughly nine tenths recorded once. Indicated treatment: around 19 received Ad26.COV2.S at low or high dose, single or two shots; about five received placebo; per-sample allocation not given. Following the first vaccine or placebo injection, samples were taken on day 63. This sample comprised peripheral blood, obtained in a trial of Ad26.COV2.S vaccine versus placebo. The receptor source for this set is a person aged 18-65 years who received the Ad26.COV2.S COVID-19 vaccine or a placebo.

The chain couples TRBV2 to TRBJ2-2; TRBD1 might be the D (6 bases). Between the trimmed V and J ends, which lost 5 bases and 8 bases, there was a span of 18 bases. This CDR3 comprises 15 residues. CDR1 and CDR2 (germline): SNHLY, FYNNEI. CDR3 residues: CASSRDIGISGELFF. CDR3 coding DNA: TGTGCCAGCAGTAGGGACATCGGCATTTCGGGGGAGCTGTTTTTT.

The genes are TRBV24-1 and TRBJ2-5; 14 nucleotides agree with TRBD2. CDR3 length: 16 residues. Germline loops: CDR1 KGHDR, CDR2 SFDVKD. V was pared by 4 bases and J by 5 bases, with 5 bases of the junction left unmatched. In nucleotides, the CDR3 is TGTGCCACCAGTGACCCCCGACTAGCGGGGGGGGAGACCCAGTACTTC. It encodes CATSDPRLAGGETQYF.

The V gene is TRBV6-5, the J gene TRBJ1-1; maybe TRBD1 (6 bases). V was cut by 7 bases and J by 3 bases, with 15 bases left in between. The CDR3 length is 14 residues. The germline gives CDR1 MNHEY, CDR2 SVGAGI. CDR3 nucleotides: TGTGCCAGCATTACAGGGACTCGTGACACTGAAGCTTTCTTT. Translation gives CASITGTRDTEAFF.

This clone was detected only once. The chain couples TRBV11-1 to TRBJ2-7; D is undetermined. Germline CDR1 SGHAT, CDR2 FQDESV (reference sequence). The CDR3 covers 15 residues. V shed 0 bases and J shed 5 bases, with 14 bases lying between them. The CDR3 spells CASSLADRGLDEQYF. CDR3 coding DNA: TGTGCCAGCAGCTTAGCGGATCGTGGATTAGACGAGCAGTACTTC.

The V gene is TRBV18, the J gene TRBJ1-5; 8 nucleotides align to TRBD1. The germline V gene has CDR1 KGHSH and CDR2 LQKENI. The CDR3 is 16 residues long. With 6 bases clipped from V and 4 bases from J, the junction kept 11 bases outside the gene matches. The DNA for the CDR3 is TGTGCCAGCTCTGGACAGGGTGCCCCGGGGAATCAGCCCCAGCATTTT. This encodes CASSGQGAPGNQPQHF.

The CDR3 loop reads CASSPTDRGRMTEAFF. In nucleotides, the CDR3 is TGTGCCAGTAGTCCTACGGACAGGGGGCGAATGACTGAAGCTTTCTTT. The V gene is TRBV19, the J gene TRBJ1-1; 11 positions match TRBD1. Germline loops: CDR1 LNHDA, CDR2 SQIVND (reference sequence). The CDR3 extends over 16 amino acids. Losses at the gene ends were 5 bases for V and 5 bases for J; bases not matched to a gene: 10.

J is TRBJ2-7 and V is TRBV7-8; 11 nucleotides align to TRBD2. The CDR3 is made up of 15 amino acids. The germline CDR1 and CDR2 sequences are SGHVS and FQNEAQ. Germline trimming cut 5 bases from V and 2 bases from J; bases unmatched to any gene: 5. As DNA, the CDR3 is TGTGCCAGCAGCCCGACTAGCGGGACCACCTACGAGCAGTACTTC. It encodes CASSPTSGTTYEQYF.

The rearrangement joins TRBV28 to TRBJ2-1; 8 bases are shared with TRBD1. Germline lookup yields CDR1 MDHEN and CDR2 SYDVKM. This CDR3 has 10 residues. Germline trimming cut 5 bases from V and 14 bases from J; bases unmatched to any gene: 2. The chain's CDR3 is CASSGQGEFF. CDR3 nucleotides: TGTGCCAGCAGTGGACAGGGAGAGTTCTTC.

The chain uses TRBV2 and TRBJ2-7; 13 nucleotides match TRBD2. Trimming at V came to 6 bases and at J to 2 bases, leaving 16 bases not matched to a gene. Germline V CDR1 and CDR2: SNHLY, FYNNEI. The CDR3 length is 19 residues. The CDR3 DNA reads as TGTGCCAGCAGAGATATCAATAGGACTAGCGGGAGAGAGACCTACGAGCAGTACTTC. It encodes CASRDINRTSGRETYEQYF.

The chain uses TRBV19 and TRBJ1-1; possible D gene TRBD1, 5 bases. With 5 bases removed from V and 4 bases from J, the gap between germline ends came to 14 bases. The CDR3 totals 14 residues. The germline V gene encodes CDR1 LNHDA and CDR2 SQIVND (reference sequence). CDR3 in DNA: TGTGCCAGTAGTCCCCAGGGACGGGGCACTGAAGCTTTCTTT. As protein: CASSPQGRGTEAFF.

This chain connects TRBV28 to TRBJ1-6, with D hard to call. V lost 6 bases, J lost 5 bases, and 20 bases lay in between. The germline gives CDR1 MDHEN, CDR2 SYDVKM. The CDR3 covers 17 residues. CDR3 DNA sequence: TGTGCCAGCAGCCCACCCGCGGGGATCGGTAATAATTCACCCCTCCACTTT. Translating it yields CASSPPAGIGNNSPLHF.